These 4 T cell receptor beta chains came from one sample sequenced in a study of identical twins. One entry per CDR3 protein, called by TCRdb with MiXCR from the 5' RACE reads. Here the sample spans a few hundred thousand distinct CDR3 sequences, about 8% being singletons. This sample also appeared in a second study, on yellow fever vaccine responses in identical twins.

The sequencing input was memory (CD45RO+) T cells sorted from blood. The receptors stem from a woman aged 18-29 years in good health.

This clonotype has a count of ten or more. The rearrangement uses TRBV2 and TRBJ2-7; unclear D gene. Trimming removed 7 bases at V and 3 bases at J, with 13 bases between. CDR1 and CDR2 (germline): SNHLY, FYNNEI. This CDR3 region has 13 residues. The CDR3 nucleotides are TGTGCCAGCATTCCACGGTTTAGCTACGAGCAGTACTTC. It yields the protein CASIPRFSYEQYF.

This clonotype has a count of ten or more. CDR3 bases: TGTGCCAGCAGTGAAGACGAGGAGGGGTACACTGAAGCTTTCTTT. It is translated as CASSEDEEGYTEAFF. The chain combines TRBV6-1 with TRBJ1-1, with D perhaps matching TRBD1 (5 bases). There are 15 residues in the CDR3. Germline V gene lookup returns CDR1 MNHNS and CDR2 SASEGT. V was clipped by 1 base and J by 3 bases, with 12 bases between them.

This clonotype occurred many times. The rearrangement links TRBV3-1 to TRBJ1-1; TRBD1 might be the D (6 bases). This CDR3 is built from 13 residues. Germline values: CDR1 LGHDT, CDR2 YNNKEL (reference sequence). The V and J ends lost 3 bases and 10 bases respectively, with 15 bases between them. CDR3 sequence reads: CASSQGGGPGAFF. CDR3 in DNA: TGTGCCAGCAGCCAGGGTGGGGGGCCCGGAGCTTTCTTT.

This clonotype was observed at least ten times. The chain links TRBV7-2 to TRBJ1-5; TRBD1 might be the D (5 bases). CDR3 size: 14 residues. Germline V gene sequence: CDR1 SGHTA, CDR2 FQGNSA. Between the trimmed V and J ends, which lost 1 base and 4 bases, there was a span of 8 bases. This chain's CDR3 is CASSLGQINQPQHF. For the CDR3, the DNA is TGTGCCAGCAGCTTAGGACAGATAAATCAGCCCCAGCATTTT.